A single sample gave rise to the 12 T cell receptor beta chains below, sequenced in a study of beta chain features in type 1 diabetes. No cognate antigen is known for these TCRs. General observations from the study: Shortening that was moderate but significant affected the TCRB CDR3s of Type 1 diabetes patients in all four CD4+ subsets.

Every bit of the isolated RNA underwent reverse transcription, so sequencing read expressed TCRB transcripts. TCRdb's table, derived via immunoSEQ multiplex PCR, lists solely in-frame clones and lacks some. The data contain 230,000 or so clones, 16% of them seen just once; the ten biggest clones take up 0.065% to 0.1%. Sequenced material: naive CD4+ T cells from blood. The receptors shown here come from a man aged 30-40 years with type 1 diabetes.

This chain joins TRBV29-1 and TRBJ2-7; 7 nucleotides line up with TRBD2. Trimming cost V 5 bases and J 3 bases; bases outside gene matches: 4. Germline V gives CDR1 SQVTM, CDR2 ANQGSEA. The CDR3 loop spans 12 amino acids. CDR3 DNA sequence: TGCAGCGTTAGGGCTAGCGGCTACGAGCAGTACTTC. The encoded protein is CSVRASGYEQYF.

This chain uses TRBV15 with TRBJ2-1, with 9 bases aligning to TRBD2. After removal of 3 bases from V and 7 bases from J, the junction contained 13 bases not matched to a gene. CDR3 length: 17 residues. Per the germline V gene, CDR1 is LNHNV and CDR2 is YYDKDF (reference sequence). The CDR3, as DNA: TGTGCCACCAGCAGCCCTTACGGGCTAGCGGGATTAAATGAGCAGTTCTTC. This gives the protein CATSSPYGLAGLNEQFF.

This clone was observed a handful of times. The rearrangement links TRBV30 to TRBJ1-1, with 8 nucleotides matching TRBD1. The germline V gene has CDR1 GTSNPN and CDR2 SVGIG (reference sequence). The CDR3 is 13 amino acids. The trim removed 4 bases at V and 6 bases at J, leaving 7 bases unmatched. CDR3 residues: CAWNRGSVSEAFF. DNA of the CDR3: TGTGCCTGGAACAGGGGGTCCGTCTCTGAAGCTTTCTTT.

The chain carries TRBV6-1 and TRBJ2-5; D is perhaps TRBD1 (5 bases). Trimming cost V 6 bases and J 2 bases, with 10 bases left between them. The CDR3 consists of 13 residues. Germline values: CDR1 MNHNS, CDR2 SASEGT. The CDR3 DNA is TGTGCCAGCAGATTGACAGATCAAGAGACCCAGTACTTC. Amino acids: CASRLTDQETQYF.

Only a few counts were recorded for this clone. The chain carries TRBV23-1 and TRBJ2-5; D is perhaps TRBD1 or TRBD2 (5 bases each). TRBV23-1 is an ORF, with its function uncertain. The CDR3 contains 15 residues. V gave up 4 bases and J gave up 5 bases, with 17 bases separating them. The CDR3: CASSLGQITGETQYF. The CDR3 DNA reads TGCGCCAGCAGTCTGGGGCAGATCACGGGGGAGACCCAGTACTTC.

J is TRBJ1-3 and V is TRBV7-2, with D unclear. CDR3 length: 15 amino acids. V lost 1 base, J lost 11 bases, and 18 bases lay in between. CDR1 and CDR2 (germline): SGHTA, FQGNSA. The CDR3 protein is CASSLEGRLPTAIYF. CDR3 bases: TGTGCCAGCAGCTTAGAGGGAAGGCTGCCGACTGCCATATATTTT.

This clone was seen only a few times. The chain links TRBV13 to TRBJ2-7; weak D call: TRBD1 (5 bases). Trimming stripped 2 bases from V and 1 base from J, with 9 bases between. Germline values: CDR1 PRHDT, CDR2 FYEKMQ (reference sequence). This CDR3 is 14 amino acids long. This chain's CDR3 is CASSLLQGSYEQYF. CDR3 in DNA: TGTGCCAGCAGCTTACTTCAGGGTTCCTACGAGCAGTACTTC.

The rearrangement uses TRBV5-1 and TRBJ2-1; TRBD2 matches 10 bases. The CDR3 extends over 15 amino acids. Germline trimming cut 2 bases from V and 6 bases from J; bases unmatched to any gene: 5. CDR1 and CDR2 from the germline V gene are SGHRS and YFSETQ. The CDR3 region is CASSFGRLAGNEQFF. The DNA of the CDR3 is TGCGCCAGCAGCTTCGGCCGACTAGCGGGCAATGAGCAGTTCTTC.

This clone was picked up a small number of times. The rearrangement uses TRBV27 and TRBJ2-7; D might be TRBD1 or TRBD2, each matching 5 bases. Per germline, CDR1 MNHEY and CDR2 SMNVEV (reference sequence). The CDR3 is 14 residues long. The V end lost 5 bases, the J end lost 2 bases, and 13 bases lay between the germline ends. Here the CDR3 DNA reads TGTGCCAGCAGTCGGGACGGAGAGCCCTACGAGCAGTACTTC. It yields the protein CASSRDGEPYEQYF.

The gene calls are TRBV7-6 and TRBJ2-2; maybe TRBD1 (5 bases). The CDR3 runs to 16 residues. V lost 0 bases, J lost 4 bases, and 12 bases lay in between. CDR1 and CDR2 (germline): SGHVS, FNYEAQ. CDR3 DNA sequence: TGTGCCAGCAGCTTAGCAGGGCCTCAGGGCACCGGGGAGCTGTTTTTT. Protein: CASSLAGPQGTGELFF.

Here the CDR3 reads CASSPSGEGHNEQFF. DNA of the CDR3: TGTGCCAGCAGCCCTTCAGGGGAGGGACACAATGAGCAGTTCTTC. V gene TRBV7-3 combines with J gene TRBJ2-1, with a possible D match to TRBD2 (7 bases). The V end lost 5 bases, the J end lost 5 bases, and 16 bases lay between the germline ends. CDR3 length: 15 residues. Per germline, CDR1 SGHTA and CDR2 FQGTGA.

On this clone: Germline is not matched at one junction end, which may reflect a read error. The J gene is TRBJ2-5, the V gene TRBV7-7; D is unresolved. There are 13 residues in the CDR3. Germline CDR1 and CDR2: SSHAT and FNYEAQ (reference sequence). Here the CDR3 DNA reads TGTGCTAGCAGTTCTCGACCAGAAGAGACCCAGTACTTC. Amino acids: CASSSRPEETQYF.